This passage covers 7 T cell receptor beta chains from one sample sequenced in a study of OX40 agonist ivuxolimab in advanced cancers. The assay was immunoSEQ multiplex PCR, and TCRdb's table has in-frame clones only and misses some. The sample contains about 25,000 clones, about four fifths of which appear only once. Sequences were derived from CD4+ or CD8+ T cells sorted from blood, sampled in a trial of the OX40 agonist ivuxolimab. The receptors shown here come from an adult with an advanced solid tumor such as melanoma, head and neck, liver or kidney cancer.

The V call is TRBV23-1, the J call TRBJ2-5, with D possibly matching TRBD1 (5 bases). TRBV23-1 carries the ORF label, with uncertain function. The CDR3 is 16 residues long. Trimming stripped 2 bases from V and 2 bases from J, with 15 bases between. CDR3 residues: CASSQRRPRDQETQYF. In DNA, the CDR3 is TGCGCCAGCAGTCAAAGAAGGCCCAGGGATCAAGAGACCCAGTACTTC.

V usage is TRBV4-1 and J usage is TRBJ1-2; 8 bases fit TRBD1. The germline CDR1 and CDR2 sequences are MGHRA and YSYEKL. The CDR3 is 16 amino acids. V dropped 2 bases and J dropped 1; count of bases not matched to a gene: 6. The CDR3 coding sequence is TGCGCCAGCAGCCAAAATGACAGGGGCATTAACTATGGCTACACCTTC. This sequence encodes CASSQNDRGINYGYTF.

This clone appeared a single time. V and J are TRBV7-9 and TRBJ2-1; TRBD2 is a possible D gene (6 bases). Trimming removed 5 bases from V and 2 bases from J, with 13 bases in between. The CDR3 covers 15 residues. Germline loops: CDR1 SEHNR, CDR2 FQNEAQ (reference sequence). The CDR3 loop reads CASSPGDGAYNEQFF. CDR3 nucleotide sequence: TGTGCCAGCAGCCCGGGGGACGGTGCCTACAATGAGCAGTTCTTC.

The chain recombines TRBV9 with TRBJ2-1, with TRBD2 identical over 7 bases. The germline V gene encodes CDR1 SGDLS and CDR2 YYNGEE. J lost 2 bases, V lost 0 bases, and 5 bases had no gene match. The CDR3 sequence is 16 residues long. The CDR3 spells CASSVGGGSTYNEQFF. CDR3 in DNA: TGTGCCAGCAGCGTAGGTGGCGGGAGCACCTACAATGAGCAGTTCTTC.

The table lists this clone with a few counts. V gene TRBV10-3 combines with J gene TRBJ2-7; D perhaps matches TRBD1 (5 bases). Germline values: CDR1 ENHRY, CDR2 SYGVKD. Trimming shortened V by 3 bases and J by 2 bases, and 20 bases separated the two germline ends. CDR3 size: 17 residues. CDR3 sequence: CAISDRLDPGPTYEQYF. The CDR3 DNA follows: TGTGCCATCAGTGACCGATTGGATCCAGGGCCCACCTACGAGCAGTACTTC.

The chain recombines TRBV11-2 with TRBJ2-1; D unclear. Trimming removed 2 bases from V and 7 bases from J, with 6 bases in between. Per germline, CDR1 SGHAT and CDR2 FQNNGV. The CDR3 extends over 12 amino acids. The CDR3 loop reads CASSLKGNEQFF. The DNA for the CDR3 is TGTGCCAGCAGCTTAAAAGGTAATGAGCAGTTCTTC.

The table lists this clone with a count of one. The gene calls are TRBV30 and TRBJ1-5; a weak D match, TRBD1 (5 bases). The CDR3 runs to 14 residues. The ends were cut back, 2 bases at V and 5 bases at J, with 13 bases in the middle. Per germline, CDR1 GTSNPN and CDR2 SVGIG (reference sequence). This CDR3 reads CAWSRGVPDQPQHF. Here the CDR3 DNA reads TGTGCCTGGAGTAGAGGGGTCCCCGATCAGCCCCAGCATTTT.